These 21 T cell receptor beta chains originate from one sample sequenced in a study of blood T cell repertoires in COVID-19. Sequencing used immunoSEQ multiplex PCR; TCRdb keeps in-frame clones, though not all of them. The sample includes about 98,000 clones, around nine tenths of them seen just once. Sequencing was performed on peripheral blood. Receptors were obtained from a man aged 50 to 59 with acute or convalescent COVID-19.

The V gene is TRBV3-1 (or the pseudogene TRBV3-2), the J gene TRBJ1-4; possible D gene TRBD1, 6 bases. CDR3 length: 17 residues. Looked up from germline, CDR1 is LGHDT and CDR2 is YNNKEL (reference sequence). Deletions cut 0 bases from V and 7 bases from J, with 18 bases between. The CDR3, as DNA: TGTGCCAGCAGCCAAGAAAGGGGGAGGGCCGAGAGTGAAAAACTGTTTTTT. This gives the protein CASSQERGRAESEKLFF.

The gene calls are TRBV19 and TRBJ1-5; the D gene is possibly TRBD1 (5 bases). V lost 5 bases, J lost 7 bases, and 18 bases lay in between. The V gene's germline CDR1 is LNHDA and CDR2 SQIVND (reference sequence). The CDR3 is 15 residues long. CDR3 in amino acids: CASSPGRREGQPQHF. Here the CDR3 DNA reads TGTGCCAGTAGTCCGGGACGGCGGGAGGGACAGCCCCAGCATTTT.

V gene TRBV7-9 combines with J gene TRBJ2-3; 7 positions agree with TRBD1. Germline-derived CDR1 and CDR2 are SEHNR and FQNEAQ (reference sequence). The CDR3 runs to 14 residues. V shed 5 bases, J shed 3 bases, and the junction held 5 bases outside the gene matches. For the CDR3, the DNA is TGTGCCAGCAGCGTCAGACAGGGAACAGATACGCAGTATTTT. Residues: CASSVRQGTDTQYF.

The chain joins TRBV28 to TRBJ2-7, with D perhaps matching TRBD2 (5 bases). The length of the CDR3 is 13 residues. Trimming took 11 bases from V and 4 from J, leaving 18 bases between them. Per germline, CDR1 MDHEN and CDR2 SYDVKM. This chain's CDR3 is CACAGNPLYEQYF. In DNA form, the CDR3 reads TGTGCCTGCGCCGGGAATCCTCTTTACGAGCAGTACTTC.

V is TRBV18 and J is TRBJ1-3; D unresolved. V gave up 1 base and J gave up 0 bases, with 10 bases separating them. The CDR3 has 16 residues. The germline V gene has CDR1 KGHSH and CDR2 LQKENI. The CDR3 DNA reads as TGTGCCAGCTCACCACAGGTCGGGTTCTCTGGAAACACCATATATTTT. It specifies CASSPQVGFSGNTIYF.

The V gene is TRBV5-1, the J gene TRBJ2-7, with D perhaps TRBD2 (9 bases). Trimming took 0 bases from V and 5 from J, leaving 24 bases between them. The germline gives CDR1 SGHRS, CDR2 YFSETQ. The CDR3 is 18 amino acids. The CDR3 here is CASSLGGTGGGRADEQYF. CDR3 sequence (DNA): TGCGCCAGCAGCTTGGGGGGGACAGGAGGCGGGAGGGCCGACGAGCAGTACTTC.

This chain uses TRBV6-5 with TRBJ1-2; 7 bases match TRBD1. This CDR3 has 15 residues. V gave up 6 bases and J gave up 7 bases; unmatched junction bases: 14. CDR1 and CDR2 from the germline V gene are MNHEY and SVGAGI. The CDR3 region has the DNA TGTGCCAGCAGCCCACGGACAGGACGGGTGGGTGGCTACACCTTC. Amino acids: CASSPRTGRVGGYTF.

This clone was seen a single time. The gene calls are TRBV13 and TRBJ2-3, with 8 bases matching TRBD2. The CDR3 spans 16 residues. From germline, CDR1 is PRHDT and CDR2 FYEKMQ (reference sequence). The J segment lost 2 bases and the V segment lost 5 bases, leaving 9 bases of the junction unmatched. For the CDR3, the DNA is TGTGCCAGCAGCCTCAGCGGGGGACTGTCCACAGATACGCAGTATTTT. Protein: CASSLSGGLSTDTQYF.

The chain carries TRBV18 and TRBJ1-1; D call uncertain. The germline V and J ends were trimmed by 3 bases and 1 base, with 9 bases remaining between them. CDR1 is KGHSH and CDR2 is LQKENI in the germline V gene. The CDR3 sequence is 14 residues long. The chain's CDR3 is CASSPIPRNTEAFF. CDR3 nucleotides: TGTGCCAGCTCACCCATTCCGCGGAACACTGAAGCTTTCTTT. The whole variable domain, remainder taken from reference TRBV18 and TRBJ1-1, is NAGVMQNPRHLVRRRGQEARLRCSPMKGHSHVYWYRQLPEEGLKFMVYLQKENIIDESGMPKERFSAEFPKEGPSILRIQQVVRGDSAAYFCASSPIPRNTEAFFGQGTRLTVV.

The chain combines TRBV6-1 with TRBJ1-5; TRBD1 is a possible D gene (6 bases). V was clipped by 3 bases and J by 5 bases, with 14 bases between them. The CDR3 contains 15 residues. Germline CDR1 reads MNHNS; CDR2 reads SASEGT. The CDR3: CASSEGAGNHQPQHF. The CDR3, as DNA: TGTGCCAGCAGTGAGGGGGCAGGGAACCATCAGCCCCAGCATTTT.

The count of this clone is one. V is TRBV6-6 and J is TRBJ1-2; 11 nucleotides agree with TRBD1. Unmatched junction bases numbered 9, after V lost 5 bases and J lost 4 bases. The germline CDR1 and CDR2 sequences are MNHNY and SVGAGI (reference sequence). CDR3 size: 16 residues. The CDR3: CASSRDPGTGGYGYTF. DNA for the CDR3: TGTGCCAGCAGTCGAGATCCCGGGACAGGGGGCTATGGCTACACCTTC.

The chain has TRBV19 and TRBJ1-1; 7 bases map to TRBD1. The V gene's germline CDR1 is LNHDA and CDR2 SQIVND (reference sequence). The length of the CDR3 is 17 residues. Unmatched junction bases numbered 23, after V lost 10 bases and J lost 6 bases. The DNA of the CDR3 is TGTGCCACCAAAAACACTGGTGTAGGGGGCGGATTCGCTGAAGCTTTCTTT. Residues: CATKNTGVGGGFAEAFF.

This chain's CDR3 is CASSVIGTGDSPLHF. The CDR3 DNA reads as TGTGCCAGTAGCGTCATCGGGACAGGGGATTCACCCCTCCACTTT. The chain carries TRBV19 and TRBJ1-6; TRBD1 agrees at 10 bases. CDR1 is LNHDA, CDR2 SQIVND, per germline (reference sequence). Trimming cost V 6 bases and J 8 bases; bases outside gene matches: 7. The CDR3 extends over 15 amino acids.

The chain has TRBV4-2 and TRBJ1-6; TRBD1 matches at 7 bases. Trimming took 6 bases from V and 8 from J; bases not matched to a gene: 7. The CDR3 contains 14 residues. Germline V gene data show CDR1 as LGHNA and CDR2 as YNFKEQ. DNA of the CDR3: TGTGCCAGCAGTGACCGGGACAGAGATTCACCCCTCCACTTT. It yields the protein CASSDRDRDSPLHF.

The genes are TRBV9 and TRBJ2-1; TRBD2 agrees at 11 bases. The V gene's germline CDR1 is SGDLS and CDR2 YYNGEE. V dropped 0 bases and J dropped 6; count of bases not matched to a gene: 5. The CDR3 runs 16 residues. In DNA, the CDR3 is TGTGCCAGCAGCGTAGAGAGGCTAGCGGGGGGCAATGAGCAGTTCTTC. Translation: CASSVERLAGGNEQFF.

The rearrangement joins TRBV29-1 to TRBJ1-3; D uncertain. Germline-derived CDR1 and CDR2 are SQVTM and ANQGSEA. V dropped 4 bases and J dropped 4 bases, with 14 bases sitting between them. This CDR3 is 14 amino acids long. CDR3 nucleotide sequence: TGCAGCGTTGTACCGGTCGGGTCCGGAAACACCATATATTTT. It encodes CSVVPVGSGNTIYF.

The rearrangement uses TRBV6-5 and TRBJ2-1; D is ambiguous. Germline CDR1 reads MNHEY; CDR2 reads SVGAGI. This CDR3 is built from 12 residues. V lost 6 bases to trimming and J lost 7 bases, with 10 bases between them. The CDR3 here is CASSATENEQFF. In DNA, the CDR3 is TGTGCCAGCAGCGCGACGGAGAATGAGCAGTTCTTC.

This chain links TRBV14 with TRBJ2-1; D is ambiguous. V lost 4 bases to trimming and J lost 6 bases, with 16 bases between them. The CDR3 sequence is 15 residues long. The germline CDR1 and CDR2 sequences are SGHDN and FVKESK. CDR3 in amino acids: CASSPRPGSGNEQFF. CDR3 coding DNA: TGTGCCAGCAGCCCACGGCCCGGATCAGGCAATGAGCAGTTCTTC.

The chain is built from TRBV2 and TRBJ2-1, with 10 bases lining up with TRBD1. Germline V lookup: CDR1 SNHLY, CDR2 FYNNEI. The ends lost 6 bases at V and 7 bases at J; junction bases unmatched: 9. The CDR3 consists of 15 residues. The chain's CDR3 is CASRERDRGGNEQFF. CDR3 in DNA: TGTGCCAGCAGGGAACGGGACAGGGGAGGGAATGAGCAGTTCTTC.

Notes on this clone: In the same sample, other DNA sequences code for this CDR3. V gene TRBV6-5 combines with J gene TRBJ2-1, with 7 bases that match TRBD2. Germline V CDR1 and CDR2: MNHEY, SVGAGI. Trimming took 2 bases from V and 0 from J; bases not matched to a gene: 1. The CDR3 loop spans 15 amino acids. CDR3 sequence reads: CASSYGGSSYNEQFF. DNA for the CDR3: TGTGCCAGCAGTTACGGCGGGAGCTCCTACAATGAGCAGTTCTTC.

This clone was picked up a small number of times. The chain uses TRBV10-2 and TRBJ1-5; TRBD1 is a possible D gene (6 bases). CDR1 WSHSY and CDR2 SAAADI come from the germline V gene. The V end was cut by 2 bases, the J end by 7 bases, with 12 bases between. CDR3 length: 14 amino acids. The CDR3 DNA is TGCGCCAGCAGTGAGACAGGGATCGGCCAGCCCCAGCATTTT. Amino acids: CASSETGIGQPQHF.